The clone carrying this T cell receptor beta chain has a count of ten or more. Antigen unknown. These data are taken from a study of T cells after yellow fever vaccination. Study-wide background: SMART-Seq v4 Ultra Low Input prepared libraries from low-cell fractions. Study-level points and caveats: In FACS-sorted repertoires, abundant clonotypes from the bulk population could appear as contaminants. Some clonotypes were seen in both the CD4 and the CD8 compartments. These made up a small share and likely arose from convergent recombination.

A universal primer site and UMIs were added as TCR cDNA was made by 5'RACE template switching. TCRdb re-called the 5' RACE reads with MiXCR, one entry per CDR3 protein. Altogether over 300,000 distinct CDR3 sequences are present, 3.6% being singletons, with the ten largest covering 20% to 25%. The germline V gene has CDR1 SGHKS and CDR2 YYEKEE (reference sequence). Trimming removed 4 bases from V and 0 bases from J; junction bases left unmatched: 4. CDR3 size: 15 residues. The chain recombines TRBV5-5 with TRBJ2-1; 7 bases line up with TRBD1. The TCR was taken from a young man who received the YFV17D yellow fever vaccine. The material was PBMCs, obtained on the day of the yellow fever booster vaccination. In DNA form, the CDR3 reads TGTGCCAGCAGCCAGGGGGAGAGCTCCTACAATGAGCAGTTCTTC. Protein: CASSQGESSYNEQFF.